This T cell receptor beta chain was recovered during a study of technical replicates of blood from a handful of donors. Germline loops: CDR1 MNHEY, CDR2 SMNVEV (reference sequence). This CDR3 spans 17 amino acids. V lost 3 bases and J lost 5, with 20 bases in between. Sequencing was performed with immunoSEQ multiplex PCR; in TCRdb, only in-frame clones are kept and a portion is missing. Here the sample spans some 75,000 clones, about 96% being singletons. The chain has TRBV27 and TRBJ2-4, with D perhaps matching TRBD2 (7 bases). The source material was T cells isolated from PBMCs. This clonotype was obtained from a human donor in good health. The CDR3: CASSLIRRPGGQNIQYF. The CDR3 nucleotides read TGTGCCAGCAGTTTGATACGGCGGCCCGGGGGGCAAAACATTCAGTACTTC.